This TCR beta chain was captured in a study of blood T cell repertoires in COVID-19. Across the study: Spain, Italy and the United States supplied samples that represented acute and convalescent COVID-19. PBMCs, B-cell-depleted T cells, or T cells provided the cDNA or gDNA that made up the material.

The CDR3 has 19 amino acids. Per the germline V gene, CDR1 is MDHEN and CDR2 is SYDVKM. V lost 5 bases and J 0 bases, leaving 20 bases between the germline ends. Assay used: immunoSEQ multiplex PCR; TCRdb lists only in-frame clones, some missing. In the table there are more than 200,000 clones, roughly 85% of which are singletons. The sequenced sample was peripheral blood. This receptor was taken from a woman in her seventies with active or convalescent COVID-19. This chain uses TRBV28 with TRBJ2-6; D uncertain. CDR3 nucleotides: TGTGCCAGCAGTGCAACGAACCTGAGACTCGCCTCTGGGGCCAACGTCCTGACTTTC. It yields the protein CASSATNLRLASGANVLTF.